A selection of T cell receptor beta chains follows, all from one sample in a study of cytomegalovirus exposure and HLA in healthy donors. Assay: immunoSEQ multiplex PCR; the TCRdb copy retains only in-frame clones and omits some. The repertoire consists of 74,000 or so clones, with about four fifths occurring once and the leading ten covering roughly 6%. Sequenced material: PBMCs. Every receptor here comes from a male donor in good health and CMV-seropositive. Both conserved end residues are part of each CDR3. The D gene is left open where the match is weak. A row's size may be missing; if present it is once, few, many or a size class.

TGTGCCAGCAGTACAGGGACACTGGTTTTCGAGCAGTACTTC,CASSTGTLVFEQYF,.,TRBJ2-7,TRBV25-1,.
TGCGCCAGCAGTACGACCGGGACAGGGAATGAAAAACTGTTTTTT,CASSTTGTGNEKLFF,TRBD1,TRBJ1-4,TRBV5-1,.
TGTGCCTGGAGCCGGGACACCGATCAGCCCCAGCATTTT,CAWSRDTDQPQHF,.,TRBJ1-5,TRBV30,.
TGTGCCAGCTCACTCGACAGGGGGTATGGCTACACCTTC,CASSLDRGYGYTF,TRBD1,TRBJ1-2,TRBV18,.
TGTGCCAGCAGTGATGGGACAGGGTACCTCTTC,CASSDGTGYLF,TRBD1,TRBJ2-7,TRBV2,.
TGTGCCAGCAGCACTTGGGAGCTTTCTAGCACAGATACGCAGTATTTT,CASSTWELSSTDTQYF,.,TRBJ2-3,TRBV7-2,.
TGTGCCAGTAGTATCGGACAGGGTTATGGCTACACCTTC,CASSIGQGYGYTF,TRBD1,TRBJ1-2,TRBV19,.
TGTGCCAGCATCGAAACGGGGGTACTTCAAGAGACCCAGTACTTC,CASIETGVLQETQYF,.,TRBJ2-5,TRBV21-1,.
TGTGCCAGCAGTTGGGGACAGTTCTATAATTCACCCCTCCACTTT,CASSWGQFYNSPLHF,TRBD1,TRBJ1-6,TRBV28,.
TGTGCCAGCAGTTTTGCTGGGGGGGCGATGAACGAGCAGTACTTC,CASSFAGGAMNEQYF,.,TRBJ2-7,TRBV28,.
TGTGCCAGTAGTATCTCCGGGACTCCCAGCCACTACGAGCAGTACTTC,CASSISGTPSHYEQYF,.,TRBJ2-7,TRBV19,.
TGCGCCAGCAGCCTTCGATGGGGGCGGGAGGAAAGGGTAAACATTCAGTACTTC,CASSLRWGREERVNIQYF,TRBD2,TRBJ2-4,TRBV4-1,once
TGTGCCAGCACGACGTCGACAGGGGTAGGCTACACCTTC,CASTTSTGVGYTF,TRBD1,TRBJ1-2,TRBV9,few
TGTGCCAGCAGCCTACAGGGTGGCGGGGAGACCCAGTACTTC,CASSLQGGGETQYF,.,TRBJ2-5,TRBV7-2,.
TGTGCCAGCAGTTTACCGGCAGGGGATCGCAATCAGCCCCAGCATTTT,CASSLPAGDRNQPQHF,.,TRBJ1-5,TRBV28,few
TGCGCCAGCAGCCGAGTCGTCGGCGGGGGGCCCTGCGAGCAGTACTTC,CASSRVVGGGPCEQYF,TRBD2,TRBJ2-7,TRBV5-1,.
TGTGCCAGCACCGACATTTTTAACTATGGCTACACCTTC,CASTDIFNYGYTF,.,TRBJ1-2,TRBV5-6,.
TGTGCCATCCGCCGGGAGGGCCGCAATCAGCCCCAGCATTTT,CAIRREGRNQPQHF,.,TRBJ1-5,TRBV10-3,.
TGTGCCAGCAGCTTAGATCTCTGGGGGGTAGCGGACGGGGAGACCCAGTACTTC,CASSLDLWGVADGETQYF,.,TRBJ2-5,TRBV11-3,.
TGTGCCAGCAGCCCGAGACTAGCGGGGATCACAGATACGCAGTATTTT,CASSPRLAGITDTQYF,TRBD2,TRBJ2-3,TRBV11-2,.
TGTGCCAGCTCGCAGGGGGGCAAGGGTAGCAATCAGCCCCAGCATTTT,CASSQGGKGSNQPQHF,TRBD1,TRBJ1-5,TRBV18,.
TGTGCCAGCAAACCGCCGCGGGGCCATGAGCAGTTCTTC,CASKPPRGHEQFF,.,TRBJ2-1,TRBV2,.
TGTGCCAGCAGCTTGCCGATTTCGGGGGGAAACAATGAGCAGTTCTTC,CASSLPISGGNNEQFF,TRBD2,TRBJ2-1,TRBV7-9,.
TGCGCCAGCAGCTTAGGACAGGGGCCCCCAGAGACCCAGTACTTC,CASSLGQGPPETQYF,TRBD1,TRBJ2-5,TRBV5-1,.
TGTGCCAGCAGTCCCCCTAGGGGGGGCCTCAATCAGCCCCAGCATTTT,CASSPPRGGLNQPQHF,.,TRBJ1-5,TRBV27,.
TGTGCCAGCGGAGACTATGGCTACACCTTC,CASGDYGYTF,.,TRBJ1-2,TRBV28,.
TGTGCCAGCAGTTCACAGGGGGCTGGCACAGATACGCAGTATTTT,CASSSQGAGTDTQYF,TRBD1,TRBJ2-3,TRBV28,.
TGTGCCAGCAGCTTAGATGGGGCCCAAGAGACCCAGTACTTC,CASSLDGAQETQYF,.,TRBJ2-5,TRBV7-9,.
TGTGCCAGCAGCAGTCAGGGGTCCGAGCAGTACTTC,CASSSQGSEQYF,.,TRBJ2-7,TRBV6-6,.
TGTGCCAGCAGCCCAGGTCAGGAGGGCCAGTTCTTC,CASSPGQEGQFF,.,TRBJ2-1,TRBV6-5,once
TGTGCCAGTAGTATATTGACCAGGGGGCCGGGGTATGGCTACACCTTC,CASSILTRGPGYGYTF,TRBD1,TRBJ1-2,TRBV19,once
TGCGCCAGCAGTACTTTCACTAATGAAAAACTGTTTTTT,CASSTFTNEKLFF,.,TRBJ1-4,TRBV4-1,.
TGTGCCAGCAGTTCCCTGACAGGGTACGAGCAGTACTTC,CASSSLTGYEQYF,TRBD1,TRBJ2-7,TRBV6-5,.
TGTGCCAGCAGCTTAGGGGACAGGAGGAACACTGAAGCTTTCTTT,CASSLGDRRNTEAFF,TRBD1,TRBJ1-1,TRBV7-2,few
TGCGCCAGCAGCTTGGTTCCAGGTAGCAATCAGCCCCAGCATTTT,CASSLVPGSNQPQHF,.,TRBJ1-5,TRBV5-1,.
TGCGCCAGCAGCTTGGCAACAGACTCCTACGAGCAGTACTTC,CASSLATDSYEQYF,.,TRBJ2-7,TRBV5-1,.
TGTGCCAGCAGCACACAACACGGCGGGGCCTATGGCTACACCTTC,CASSTQHGGAYGYTF,.,TRBJ1-2,TRBV7-2,.
TGTGCCAGCAGCCCCCGTGGGGAGTACTCCTACAATGAGCAGTTCTTC,CASSPRGEYSYNEQFF,.,TRBJ2-1,TRBV28,.
TGTGCCAGCAGGTATTCGGAGGGAAGCACTGAAGCTTTCTTT,CASRYSEGSTEAFF,.,TRBJ1-1,TRBV7-9,.
TGTGCCCAGAGACGGGAGAATGAGCAGTTCTTC,CAQRRENEQFF,.,TRBJ2-1,TRBV2,.
TGTGCCAGCAGAACGGGAGGGACAGTCATTCAGTACTTC,CASRTGGTVIQYF,.,TRBJ2-4,TRBV28,few